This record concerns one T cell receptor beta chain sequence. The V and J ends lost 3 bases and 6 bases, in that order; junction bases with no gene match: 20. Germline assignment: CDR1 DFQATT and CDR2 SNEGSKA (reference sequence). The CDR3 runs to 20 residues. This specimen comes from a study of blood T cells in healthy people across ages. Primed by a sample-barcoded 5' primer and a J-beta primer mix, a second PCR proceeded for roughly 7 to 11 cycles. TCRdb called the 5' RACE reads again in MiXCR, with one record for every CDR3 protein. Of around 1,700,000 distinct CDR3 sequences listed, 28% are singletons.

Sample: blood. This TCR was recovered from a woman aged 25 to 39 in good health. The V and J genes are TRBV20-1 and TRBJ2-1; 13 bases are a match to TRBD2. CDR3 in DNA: TGCAGTGCTAGTCTTCCACATGGACTAGCGGGAGTTGGGAGTGTCAATGAGCAGTTCTTC. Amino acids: CSASLPHGLAGVGSVNEQFF.